This entry describes one T cell receptor (beta chain). Measured with immunoSEQ multiplex PCR; TCRdb has only the in-frame clones, and not every one. The sample gives 110,000 or so clones, around 84% of which show up once; approximately 3% is in the top ten. This sample was taken from a study of T cell responses to AZD1222 COVID-19 vaccine. The sequencing used peripheral blood, collected on day 0 of AZD1222 vaccination. This clonotype was obtained from an adult in good health.

The CDR3 bases are TGTGCCAGCAGCGCAAGGGGCGAGGACACTGAAGCTTTCTTT. Residues: CASSARGEDTEAFF. The chain couples TRBV7-9 to TRBJ1-1, with D possibly matching TRBD1 (5 bases). V shed 5 bases and J shed 3 bases, with 13 bases lying between them. CDR1 is SEHNR and CDR2 is FQNEAQ in the germline V gene (reference sequence). CDR3 length: 14 residues. Combining the CDR3 with reference TRBV7-9 and TRBJ1-1 gives the whole variable domain DTGVSQNPRHKITKRGQNVTFRCDPISEHNRLYWYRQTLGQGPEFLTYFQNEAQLEKSRLLSDRFSAERPKGSFSTLEIQRTEQGDSAMYLCASSARGEDTEAFFGQGTRLTVV.